This T cell receptor (beta chain) was documented in a study of shared clonotypes between healthy human individuals. Overall study findings and caveats: Naive subsets generally exceeded memory subsets in estimated richness. The donor pool, a small one, limited the genetic and exposure-history diversity represented.

This clone appeared once. What it recognizes is unknown. CD8 cells regarded as naive lacked CD45RO, were positively chosen for CCR7, and omitted terminally differentiated effector memory CD45RA+ cells. This CDR3 is 12 amino acids long. V shed 0 bases and J shed 10 bases, with 10 bases lying between them. CDR1 is SGHNT, CDR2 YYREEE, per germline (reference sequence). The data were produced by immunoSEQ multiplex PCR, yet TCRdb's version contains in-frame clones alone and is incomplete. The table shows about 2.2 million clones, with roughly 95% occurring only once. The rearrangement uses TRBV5-4 and TRBJ1-1; D is uncertain. The receptor was isolated from a man aged 18 to 29 in good health. Some clones in this sample may be carry-over from other donors' samples. The sample was naive CD8+ T cells from PBMCs. The CDR3 nucleotides read TGTGCCAGCAGCTTGGAGGGCGCAACAGCTTTCTTT. Translation gives CASSLEGATAFF.